Shown below are 18 T cell receptor beta chains from a single sample sequenced in a study of blood T cell repertoires in COVID-19. Here immunoSEQ multiplex PCR was the method, and the copy in TCRdb shows in-frame clones only, minus some. The data contain about 130,000 clones, around 83% of them singletons. The sample comprised peripheral blood. These receptor sequences come from a woman older than 75 with COVID-19, enrolled during active disease.

J is TRBJ1-2 and V is TRBV19, with 10 bases aligning to TRBD1. This CDR3 contains 14 residues. The germline V gene encodes CDR1 LNHDA and CDR2 SQIVND (reference sequence). V gave up 3 bases and J gave up 8 bases; unmatched junction bases: 6. The CDR3 sequence is CASSISWDRGGYTF. The CDR3 DNA sequence: TGTGCCAGTAGTATCTCGTGGGACAGGGGAGGCTACACCTTC.

The chain carries TRBV5-5 and TRBJ2-1; 10 nucleotides agree with TRBD2. The V and J ends lost 1 base and 7 bases, in that order; junction bases with no gene match: 2. The germline V gene encodes CDR1 SGHKS and CDR2 YYEKEE (reference sequence). The CDR3 has 14 residues. In DNA form, the CDR3 reads TGTGCCAGCAGCTTGTGGGGACTAGCGAATGAGCAGTTCTTC. It is translated as CASSLWGLANEQFF.

The chain is built from TRBV9 and TRBJ2-5, with D possibly TRBD1 on 6 matching bases. The CDR3 totals 13 residues. Germline lookup yields CDR1 SGDLS and CDR2 YYNGEE. V lost 1 base and J lost 5, with 9 bases in between. CDR3 residues: CASSVQGTETQYF. DNA for the CDR3: TGTGCCAGCAGCGTACAGGGGACGGAGACCCAGTACTTC. Looking up the rest from reference TRBV9 and TRBJ2-5 gives the full variable domain: DSGVTQTPKHLITATGQRVTLRCSPRSGDLSVYWYQQSLDQGLQFLIQYYNGEERAKGNILERFSAQQFPDLHSELNLSSLELGDSALYFCASSVQGTETQYFGPGTRLLVL.

The chain recombines TRBV27 with TRBJ2-2, with TRBD2 as a possible D gene (6 bases). V dropped 3 bases and J dropped 4 bases, with 12 bases sitting between them. The CDR3 is 15 amino acids. Germline CDR1 is MNHEY and CDR2 is SMNVEV (reference sequence). The CDR3 DNA reads TGTGCCAGCAGTTTGCGGCCCGGGGGCACCGGGGAGCTGTTTTTT. Its protein is CASSLRPGGTGELFF.

This rearrangement joins TRBV11-1 to TRBJ1-3; 7 positions agree with TRBD1. V shed 5 bases and J 3 bases; nucleotides not matched to a gene: 4. This CDR3 spans 14 amino acids. From germline, CDR1 is SGHAT and CDR2 FQDESV (reference sequence). The CDR3 nucleotides read TGTGCCAGCAGCACGACAGGGCGTGGAAACACCATATATTTT. This encodes CASSTTGRGNTIYF. Full variable domain (missing parts from reference TRBV11-1 and TRBJ1-3): EAEVAQSPRYKITEKSQAVAFWCDPISGHATLYWYRQILGQGPELLVQFQDESVVDDSQLPKDRFSAERLKGVDSTLKIQPAELGDSAMYLCASSTTGRGNTIYFGEGSWLTVV.

The V and J genes are TRBV3-1 (or the pseudogene TRBV3-2) and TRBJ2-7; 10 bases match TRBD2. The CDR3 sequence is 14 residues long. The V segment lost 4 bases and the J segment 6 bases; nucleotides outside the gene matches: 6. Germline V CDR1 and CDR2: LGHDT, YNNKEL (reference sequence). CDR3 coding DNA: TGTGCCAGCAGCCCACTAGCGGGAACGAGCGAGCAGTACTTC. It codes for CASSPLAGTSEQYF.

This chain uses TRBV24-1 with TRBJ2-1, with 14 positions matching TRBD2. V lost 9 bases and J lost 9; bases outside the gene matches: 6. In germline, CDR1 is KGHDR, CDR2 SFDVKD. CDR3 length equals 14 residues. CDR3 coding DNA: TGTGCCACCGGGACTAGCGGGAGTAATCGTGAGCAGTTCTTC. As protein: CATGTSGSNREQFF.

This chain connects TRBV5-6 to TRBJ2-7, with 13 bases identical to TRBD2. Trimming removed 4 bases from V and 6 bases from J; junction bases left unmatched: 10. The CDR3 sequence is 16 residues long. In germline, CDR1 is SGHDT, CDR2 YYEEEE. DNA for the CDR3: TGTGCCAGCAGCCTGGGACTAGCGGGAAGTTCGAGCGAGCAGTACTTC. Its protein is CASSLGLAGSSSEQYF.

The V gene is TRBV7-9, the J gene TRBJ2-3; D is possibly TRBD2 (7 bases). Per the germline V gene, CDR1 is SEHNR and CDR2 is FQNEAQ (reference sequence). The V end lost 5 bases, the J end lost 8 bases, and 17 bases lay between the germline ends. The CDR3 runs to 14 residues. For the CDR3, the DNA is TGTGCCAGCAGCGCTAGTGGGGGGGCCAGTACGCAGTATTTT. This sequence encodes CASSASGGASTQYF. The complete variable domain, with remaining parts taken from reference TRBV7-9 and TRBJ2-3, reads DTGVSQNPRHKITKRGQNVTFRCDPISEHNRLYWYRQTLGQGPEFLTYFQNEAQLEKSRLLSDRFSAERPKGSFSTLEIQRTEQGDSAMYLCASSASGGASTQYFGPGTRLTVL.

V gene TRBV6-5 combines with J gene TRBJ2-7; no clear D. Germline V lookup: CDR1 MNHEY, CDR2 SVGAGI. V gave up 6 bases and J gave up 2 bases, with 14 bases separating them. The CDR3 covers 14 residues. CDR3 bases: TGTGCCAGCAGCCAACCCCAACAAGCCTACGAGCAGTACTTC. Its translation is CASSQPQQAYEQYF.

The rearrangement joins TRBV6-2 or TRBV6-3 to TRBJ2-1; the match to TRBD2 covers 11 bases. The CDR3 covers 18 residues. Trimming removed 6 bases from V and 5 bases from J; junction bases left unmatched: 15. The V gene's germline CDR1 is MNHEY and CDR2 SVGEGT. CDR3 sequence: CASSPPPTGTSGNNEQFF. CDR3 sequence (DNA): TGTGCCAGCAGCCCTCCTCCCACCGGGACTAGCGGTAACAATGAGCAGTTCTTC.

CDR3 DNA: TGTGCCACCAGCACGAGGACAGGGAGTAATTCACCCCTCCACTTT. Translating it yields CATSTRTGSNSPLHF. V and J are TRBV15 and TRBJ1-6; 8 bases are a match to TRBD1. The CDR3 spans 15 residues. Per the germline V gene, CDR1 is LNHNV and CDR2 is YYDKDF (reference sequence). With V trimmed by 4 bases and J by 6 bases, 5 bases remained unmatched.

The rearrangement joins TRBV15 to TRBJ1-1; weak D call: TRBD1 (6 bases). In germline, CDR1 is LNHNV, CDR2 YYDKDF (reference sequence). V shed 5 bases and J shed 1 base, with 14 bases lying between them. This CDR3 contains 15 residues. CDR3 sequence: CATSDPSTGNTEAFF. CDR3 in DNA: TGTGCCACCAGCGACCCCTCGACAGGGAACACTGAAGCTTTCTTT.

DNA of the CDR3: TGTGCCTCGACCCAGCACCCGGAGGGGCTCACCTACGAGCAGTACTTC. Protein: CASTQHPEGLTYEQYF. This chain joins TRBV7-3 and TRBJ2-7, with D tentatively TRBD2 (6 bases). Germline CDR1 is SGHTA and CDR2 is FQGTGA. V dropped 11 bases and J dropped 2 bases, with 25 bases sitting between them. The length of the CDR3 is 16 residues.

The chain is built from TRBV28 and TRBJ1-2, with 9 bases that match TRBD1. The ends lost 4 bases at V and 5 bases at J; junction bases unmatched: 5. Germline lookup yields CDR1 MDHEN and CDR2 SYDVKM. The CDR3 runs 14 residues. The CDR3 region has the DNA TGTGCCAGCAGTTCTACAGGGGGCAAGTATGGCTACACCTTC. It yields the protein CASSSTGGKYGYTF.

V and J are TRBV29-1 and TRBJ1-2; TRBD1 might be the D (6 bases). The CDR3 covers 12 residues. The V end lost 3 bases, the J end lost 4 bases, and 9 bases lay between the germline ends. CDR1 and CDR2 (germline): SQVTM, ANQGSEA. The CDR3 reads CSVEDRAYGYTF. The CDR3 DNA is TGCAGCGTTGAGGACAGAGCCTATGGCTACACCTTC.

The genes are TRBV15 and TRBJ2-3; no firm D call. This CDR3 comprises 19 residues. From germline, CDR1 is LNHNV and CDR2 YYDKDF (reference sequence). V was pared by 1 base and J by 3 bases, with 23 bases between. Written as DNA, the CDR3 is TGTGCCACCAGCAGAGGAGAAGGTTTTGTCGGAGTTGGAACAGATACGCAGTATTTT. The encoded protein is CATSRGEGFVGVGTDTQYF.

The J gene is TRBJ1-4, the V gene TRBV14, with D possibly matching TRBD1 (6 bases). The CDR3 runs to 14 residues. Per germline, CDR1 SGHDN and CDR2 FVKESK. Trimming removed 6 bases at V and 8 bases at J, with 16 bases between. DNA for the CDR3: TGTGCCAGCAGTGTCAGGGGAGTTGAAGAAAAACTGTTTTTT. It is translated as CASSVRGVEEKLFF.